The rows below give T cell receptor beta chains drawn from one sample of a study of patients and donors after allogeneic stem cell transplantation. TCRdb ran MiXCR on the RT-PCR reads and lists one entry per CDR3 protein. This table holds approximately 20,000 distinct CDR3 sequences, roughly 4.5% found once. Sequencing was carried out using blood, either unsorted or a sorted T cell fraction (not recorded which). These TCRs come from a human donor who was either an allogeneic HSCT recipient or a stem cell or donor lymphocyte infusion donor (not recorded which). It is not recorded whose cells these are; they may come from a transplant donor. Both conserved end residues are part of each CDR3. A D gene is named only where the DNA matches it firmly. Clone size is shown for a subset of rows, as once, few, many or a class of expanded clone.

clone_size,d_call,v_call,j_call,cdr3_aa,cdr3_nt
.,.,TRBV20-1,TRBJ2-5,CRCRNDEQETQYF,TGCAGATGTAGAAATGATGAACAAGAGACCCAGTACTTC
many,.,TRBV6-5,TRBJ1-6,CASSYGVFDSPLHF,TGTGCCAGCAGTTACGGTGTTTTTGATTCACCCCTCCACTTT
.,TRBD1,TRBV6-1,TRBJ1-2,CASSAGTGSYGYTF,TGTGCCAGCAGTGCAGGGACAGGGTCCTATGGCTACACCTTC
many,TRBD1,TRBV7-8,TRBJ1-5,CASSLPGQGANQPQHF,TGTGCCAGCAGCTTACCGGGACAGGGAGCCAATCAGCCCCAGCATTTT
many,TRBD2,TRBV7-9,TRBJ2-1,CASSFSGRINNEQFF,TGTGCCAGCAGCTTTAGCGGGAGGATCAACAATGAGCAGTTCTTC
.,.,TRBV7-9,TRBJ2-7,CASSLEGRWDEQYF,TGTGCCAGCAGCTTAGAAGGACGGTGGGACGAGCAGTACTTC
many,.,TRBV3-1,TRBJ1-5,CASSQGHRVNQPQHF,TGTGCCAGCAGCCAAGGACACAGAGTCAATCAGCCCCAGCATTTT
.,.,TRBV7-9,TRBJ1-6,CASSPRDLNSPLHF,TGTGCCAGCAGCCCCCGGGACCTTAATTCACCCCTCCACTTT
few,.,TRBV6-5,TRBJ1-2,CASSYEFGGYTF,TGTGCCAGCAGTTACGAATTCGGGGGCTACACCTTC
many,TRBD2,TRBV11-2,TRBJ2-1,CASSLGRGSRHNEQFF,TGTGCCAGCAGCTTAGGTCGCGGGAGTCGCCACAATGAGCAGTTCTTC
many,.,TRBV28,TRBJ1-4,CASSLGGATNEKLFF,TGTGCCAGCAGTTTAGGGGGGGCAACTAATGAAAAACTGTTTTTT
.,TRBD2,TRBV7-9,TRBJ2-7,CASSPSSGSYEQYF,TGTGCCAGCAGCCCGTCTAGCGGCTCCTACGAGCAGTACTTC
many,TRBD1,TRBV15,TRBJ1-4,CATRTGTGFEKLFF,TGTGCCACGAGGACCGGGACAGGGTTTGAAAAACTGTTTTTT
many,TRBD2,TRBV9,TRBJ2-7,CASSPSGGGYYEQYF,TGTGCCAGCAGCCCATCCGGCGGGGGATACTACGAGCAGTACTTC
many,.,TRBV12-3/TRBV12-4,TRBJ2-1,CASSLSGQSNEQFF,TGTGCCAGCAGTTTGAGTGGACAGTCCAATGAGCAGTTCTTC
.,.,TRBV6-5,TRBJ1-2,CASSYSTPGEAYGYTF,TGTGCCAGCAGTTACTCGACCCCAGGGGAGGCGTATGGCTACACCTTC
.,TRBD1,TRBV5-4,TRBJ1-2,CASSFGQGSAYGYTF,TGTGCCAGCAGCTTCGGACAGGGGTCGGCCTATGGCTACACCTTC
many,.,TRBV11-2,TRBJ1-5,CASSPSMQSNQPQHF,TGTGCCAGCAGCCCTAGCATGCAGAGCAATCAGCCCCAGCATTTT
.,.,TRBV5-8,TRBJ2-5,CASSLELRGGQTQYF,TGTGCCAGCAGCCTAGAGCTGCGTGGGGGGCAGACCCAGTACTTC
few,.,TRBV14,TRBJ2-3,CASSKRNQGTDTQYF,TGTGCCAGCAGCAAAAGAAATCAGGGGACAGATACGCAGTATTTT
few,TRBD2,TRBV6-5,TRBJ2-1,CASSWGGGPNNEQFF,TGTGCCAGCAGTTGGGGGGGAGGGCCAAACAATGAGCAGTTCTTC
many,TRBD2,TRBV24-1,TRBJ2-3,CATSDGTSGGTDTQYF,TGTGCCACCAGTGACGGGACTAGCGGGGGCACAGATACGCAGTATTTT
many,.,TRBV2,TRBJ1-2,CASVVQAGYGYTF,TGTGCCAGCGTGGTACAGGCCGGCTATGGCTACACCTTC
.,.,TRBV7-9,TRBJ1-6,CASSLAQGRNSPLHF,TGTGCCAGCAGCTTAGCGCAGGGAAGGAATTCACCCCTCCACTTT
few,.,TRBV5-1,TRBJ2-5,CASSFNRETQYF,TGCGCCAGCAGCTTCAACCGGGAGACCCAGTACTTC
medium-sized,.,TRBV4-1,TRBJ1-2,CASSQLGTAEIYGYTF,TGCGCCAGCAGCCAACTTGGGACGGCGGAAATCTATGGCTACACCTTC
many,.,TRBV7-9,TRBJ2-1,CASTHLWRTKVNEQFF,TGTGCCAGCACCCACTTGTGGAGAACCAAGGTGAATGAGCAGTTCTTC
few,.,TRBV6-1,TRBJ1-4,CAVPPEREFNEKLFF,TGTGCCGTCCCTCCAGAGAGAGAGTTTAATGAAAAACTGTTTTTT
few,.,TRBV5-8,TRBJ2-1,CASITGWTNYNEQFF,TGTGCCAGCATCACTGGCTGGACTAACTACAATGAGCAGTTCTTC
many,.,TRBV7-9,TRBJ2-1,CASSGAWMYNEQFF,TGTGCCAGCAGCGGGGCTTGGATGTACAATGAGCAGTTCTTC
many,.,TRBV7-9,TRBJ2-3,CASSLARDTYF,TGTGCCAGCAGCTTGGCCCGGGACACGTATTTT
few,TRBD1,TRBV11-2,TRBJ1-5,CASSLERQGYGNQPQHF,TGTGCCAGCAGCTTAGAAAGACAGGGGTATGGCAATCAGCCCCAGCATTTT
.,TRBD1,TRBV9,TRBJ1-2,CASSSPRRGRSNYGYTF,TGTGCCAGCAGCTCACCCCGTAGGGGGCGCTCTAACTATGGCTACACCTTC
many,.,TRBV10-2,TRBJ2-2,CASSWGPDSNTGELFF,TGCGCCAGCAGTTGGGGGCCCGATTCGAACACCGGGGAGCTGTTTTTT
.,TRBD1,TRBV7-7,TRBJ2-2,CASSSGQGAGELFF,TGTGCTAGCAGCTCGGGACAGGGGGCCGGGGAGCTGTTTTTT
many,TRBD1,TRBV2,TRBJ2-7,CASSPTGFSYEQYF,TGTGCCAGCAGCCCGACAGGGTTCTCCTACGAGCAGTACTTC
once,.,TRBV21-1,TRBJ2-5,CASSKWKREKEETQYF,TGTGCCAGCAGCAAATGGAAGCGGGAGAAGGAAGAGACCCAGTACTTC
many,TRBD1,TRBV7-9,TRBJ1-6,CASSLGQDASPLHF,TGTGCCAGCAGCCTGGGACAGGATGCCTCACCCCTCCACTTT
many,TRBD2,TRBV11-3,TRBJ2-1,CASSLEGTREVNEQFF,TGTGCCAGCAGCTTAGAAGGGACTAGGGAGGTCAATGAGCAGTTCTTC
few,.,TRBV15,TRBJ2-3,CATQDLASTDTQYF,TGTGCCACCCAGGACTTGGCTAGCACAGATACGCAGTATTTT
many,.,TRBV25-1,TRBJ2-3,CASSPIYRVFGTDTQYF,TGTGCCAGCAGCCCCATCTACAGGGTTTTCGGTACAGATACGCAGTATTTT
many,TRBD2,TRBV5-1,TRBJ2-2,CASSLAQTSGRWTGELFF,TGCGCCAGCAGCTTGGCCCAGACTAGCGGGAGGTGGACCGGGGAGCTGTTTTTT
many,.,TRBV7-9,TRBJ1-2,CASTLSERTSYGYTF,TGTGCCAGCACCCTATCTGAGCGGACGTCCTATGGCTACACCTTC
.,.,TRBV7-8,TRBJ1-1,CASSLEAMNTEAFF,TGTGCCAGCAGCTTAGAGGCTATGAACACTGAAGCTTTCTTT
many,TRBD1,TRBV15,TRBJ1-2,CATSPSPDRDYGYTF,TGTGCCACCAGCCCCTCCCCGGACAGGGACTATGGCTACACCTTC
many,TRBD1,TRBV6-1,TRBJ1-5,CASSILQGQGQPQHF,TGTGCCAGCAGCATATTACAGGGGCAGGGTCAGCCCCAGCATTTT
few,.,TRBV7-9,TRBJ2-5,CASSSTDVAGETQYF,TGTGCCAGCAGCTCTACCGATGTGGCCGGAGAGACCCAGTACTTC
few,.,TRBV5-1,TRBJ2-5,CASSSPPDFPQETQYF,TGCGCCAGCAGCTCACCGCCGGACTTTCCCCAAGAGACCCAGTACTTC
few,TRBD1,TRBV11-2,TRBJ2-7,CASSLDFLMCGQGNHEQYF,TGTGCCAGCAGCTTAGATTTTCTAATGTGCGGACAGGGTAACCACGAGCAGTACTTC
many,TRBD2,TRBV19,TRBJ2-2,CASSTSGGVGELFF,TGTGCCAGTAGTACTAGCGGGGGCGTTGGGGAGCTGTTTTTT
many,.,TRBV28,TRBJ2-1,CASSSDRLTYNEQFF,TGTGCCAGTTCCTCGGACCGTCTAACCTACAATGAGCAGTTCTTC
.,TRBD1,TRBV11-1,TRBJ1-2,CASSPDRDRYGYTF,TGTGCCAGCAGCCCGGACAGGGACCGCTATGGCTACACCTTC
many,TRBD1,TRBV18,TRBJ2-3,CASSPGTDHTDTQYF,TGTGCCAGCTCACCGGGGACAGATCACACAGATACGCAGTATTTT
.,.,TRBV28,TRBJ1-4,CASSLWAEKLFF,TGTGCCAGCAGTTTATGGGCTGAAAAACTGTTTTTT
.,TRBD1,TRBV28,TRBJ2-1,CASSLVYRGNEQFF,TGTGCCAGCAGTTTAGTGTACAGGGGAAATGAGCAGTTCTTC
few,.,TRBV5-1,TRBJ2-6,CASSLGDSGANVLTF,TGCGCCAGCAGCTTGGGTGACTCTGGGGCCAACGTCCTGACTTTC
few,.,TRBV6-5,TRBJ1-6,CASSYSWTSYNSPLHF,TGTGCCAGCAGTTACTCGTGGACCTCCTATAATTCACCCCTCCACTTT
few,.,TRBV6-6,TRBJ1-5,CASSYSVAQPQHF,TGTGCCAGCAGTTACTCAGTCGCTCAGCCCCAGCATTTT
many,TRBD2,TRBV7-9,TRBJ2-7,CASSLSGGAGAYEQYF,TGTGCCAGCAGCTTGAGTGGCGGGGCGGGAGCCTACGAGCAGTACTTC